Each of the 21 T cell receptor beta chains below was sequenced from the same sample in a study of tumor-infiltrating lymphocytes in oesophageal squamous cell carcinoma. TCRdb itself ran the PCR reads through MiXCR, one entry per CDR3 protein. The sample consists of approximately 14,000 distinct CDR3 sequences, 50% of them appearing once. The sequenced material came from esophageal tumor tissue. The receptors come from a male donor with esophageal squamous cell carcinoma.

Sample share makes this clonotype medium-sized. V and J are TRBV6-1 and TRBJ2-7; TRBD2 aligns across 12 bases. Per germline, CDR1 MNHNS and CDR2 SASEGT. This CDR3 is 16 amino acids long. V lost 4 bases to trimming and J lost 5 bases; unmatched junction nucleotides: 9. CDR3 sequence reads: CASSALTSGSYHEQYF. In DNA form, the CDR3 reads TGTGCCAGCAGTGCCTTGACTAGCGGGAGTTACCACGAGCAGTACTTC.

This clonotype turned up a few times. Likely a read error: the CDR3 ends without its conserved phenylalanine or tryptophan. The limits of the CDR3 on the DNA are not certain, so only TCRdb's listed CDR3 is given. V is TRBV28 and J is TRBJ2-5; the table gives TRBD1 as D, unverified against the DNA. Looked up from germline, CDR1 is MDHEN and CDR2 is SYDVKM. The CDR3 spans 16 residues, counting both ends. CDR3 sequence: CATYGGTVAWEQYFGN.

This clonotype showed up many times. The chain employs TRBV20-1 and TRBJ1-1, with D maybe TRBD1 (5 bases). The CDR3 extends over 12 amino acids. Trimming pared 1 base from V and 11 bases from J, leaving 14 bases between. Germline CDR1 reads DFQATT; CDR2 reads SNEGSKA (reference sequence). Written as DNA, the CDR3 is TGCAGTGCTAGAGTCGGACATTCGCACGCTTTCTTT. The encoded protein is CSARVGHSHAFF.

This clonotype appeared many times. The chain combines TRBV5-1 with TRBJ2-1, with D uncertain. CDR1 SGHRS and CDR2 YFSETQ come from the germline V gene. This CDR3 is built from 17 residues. Trimming left V 0 bases short and J 1 base short, with 14 bases between. In DNA, the CDR3 is TGCGCCAGCAGCTTGGCTGCCGGAAGCTTTTCCTACAATGAGCAGTTCTTC. It yields the protein CASSLAAGSFSYNEQFF.

CDR3 protein: CASSLVPPRQGAFYEQYF. The CDR3 DNA sequence: TGTGCCAGCAGCTTAGTACCCCCGCGACAGGGGGCTTTCTACGAGCAGTACTTC. This chain links TRBV11-2 with TRBJ2-1, with TRBD1 matching over 10 bases. TRBJ2-7 explains the end of the DNA better; the J call may be wrong. The CDR3 is made up of 18 amino acids. Germline CDR1 SGHAT, CDR2 FQNNGV.

The chain joins TRBV19 to TRBJ2-3, with a possible D match to TRBD2 (5 bases). V was trimmed by 4 bases and J by 6 bases, leaving 8 bases between them. Germline assignment: CDR1 LNHDA and CDR2 SQIVND (reference sequence). The CDR3 is 12 residues long. CDR3 region: CASSRTLDTQYF. The CDR3 DNA follows: TGTGCCAGTAGTAGGACTCTCGATACGCAGTATTTT. The full variable domain, with the rest looked up from reference TRBV19 and TRBJ2-3, is DGGITQSPKYLFRKEGQNVTLSCEQNLNHDAMYWYRQDPGQGLRLIYYSQIVNDFQKGDIAEGYSVSREKKESFPLTVTSAQKNPTAFYLCASSRTLDTQYFGPGTRLTVL.

Turning to this clonotype: One junction end does not reproduce the germline sequence, and a read error may be involved. The rearrangement links TRBV20-1 to TRBJ1-6; D call uncertain. CDR3 size: 15 residues. CDR1 is DFQATT, CDR2 SNEGSKA, per germline (reference sequence). CDR3 sequence (DNA): TGCAGTGCGAGAGGGTTGAGCTCCTATAATTCACCCCTCCACTTC. It encodes CSARGLSSYNSPLHF.

A few counts support this clonotype. This sequence joins TRBV3-1 and TRBJ2-7, with TRBD2 identical over 7 bases. The V gene's germline CDR1 is LGHDT and CDR2 YNNKEL (reference sequence). The CDR3 length is 13 residues. Trimming at V came to 6 bases and at J to 7 bases, leaving 9 bases not matched to a gene. The chain's CDR3 is CASSLGGGVEQYF. CDR3 sequence (DNA): TGTGCCAGCAGTCTCGGGGGAGGGGTTGAGCAGTACTTC.

This clonotype was seen only a few times. At one end the junction does not follow the germline gene, possibly because of a read error. The V gene is TRBV12-3 or TRBV12-4, the J gene TRBJ2-5; tentative D call: TRBD1 (5 bases). The CDR3 runs to 13 residues. CDR3 loop: CASSRQYNSPPHF. CDR3 DNA: TGTGCCAGCAGTCGACAGTATAATTCACCCCCCCACTTC.

The chain has TRBV12-3 or TRBV12-4 and TRBJ2-1; perhaps TRBD2 as D (5 bases). Trimming shortened V by 6 bases and J by 4 bases, and 10 bases separated the two germline ends. This CDR3 is 13 amino acids long. CDR3 sequence reads: CASRRALYNEQFF. CDR3 sequence (DNA): TGTGCCAGCAGGCGGGCGCTATACAATGAGCAGTTCTTC.

This clonotype has just one count. The CDR3, as DNA: TGTGCCAGCAGTTCCACAGGGGTCGGTCAGCCCCAGCATTTT. This encodes CASSSTGVGQPQHF. V and J are TRBV12-3 or TRBV12-4 and TRBJ1-5; TRBD1 matches at 7 bases. J lost 6 bases, V lost 4 bases, and 6 bases had no gene match. This CDR3 contains 14 residues.

This sequence joins TRBV6-6 and TRBJ2-7; TRBD2 matches 8 bases. The better agreement between TRBJ2-5 and the DNA end casts doubt on the J call. The V gene's germline CDR1 is MNHNY and CDR2 SVGAGI (reference sequence). The CDR3 length is 14 residues. Written as DNA, the CDR3 is TGTGCCAGCAGTTACCGACGGGGGGGAGAGACCCAGTACTTC. This gives the protein CASSYRRGGETQYF.

This clonotype was recorded a few times. In this CDR3 the conserved last residue, phenylalanine or tryptophan, is missing, so a read error is likely. No DNA is shown, since the ends of the CDR3 on it are uncertain; the CDR3 is the one TCRdb lists. The chain couples TRBV6-1 to TRBJ2-4; the tabulated D call, TRBD2, remains unverified against the DNA. From germline, CDR1 is MNHNS and CDR2 SASEGT. The CDR3 totals 8 residues, both ends included. The CDR3: CATLGKRA.

The chain is built from TRBV7-6 and TRBJ2-5; no firm D call. The J call may be incorrect, as the DNA end agrees better with TRBJ2-7. The CDR3 is 14 residues long. Germline V CDR1 and CDR2: SGHVS, FNYEAQ. The CDR3 DNA follows: TGTGCCAGCAGCCCTCAGATGGGCGGACACGAGCAGTACTTC. This codes for CASSPQMGGHEQYF.

Many counts were recorded for this clonotype. This chain links TRBV6-2 or TRBV6-3 with TRBJ2-7; D remains ambiguous. The CDR3 covers 13 residues. The germline V and J ends were trimmed by 0 bases and 5 bases, with 8 bases remaining between them. The germline V gene encodes CDR1 MNHEY and CDR2 SVGEGT. The CDR3 coding sequence is TGTGCCAGCAGTTACTCGATAAGCAACGAGCAGTACTTC. It translates to CASSYSISNEQYF.

At least ten counts were recorded for this clonotype. The chain has TRBV6-1 and TRBJ2-5, with D uncertain. This CDR3 is built from 11 residues. CDR1 is MNHNS, CDR2 SASEGT, per germline. V was cut by 7 bases and J by 5 bases, with 8 bases left in between. This CDR3 reads CASTIGETQYF. As DNA, the CDR3 is TGTGCCAGCACCATCGGGGAGACCCAGTACTTC.

This sequence joins TRBV6-1 and TRBJ2-4; 9 bases map to TRBD2. The J call is in doubt because the DNA end fits TRBJ2-1 better. Germline V gene lookup returns CDR1 MNHNS and CDR2 SASEGT. CDR3 length: 13 residues. The CDR3 sequence is CASSGRGYNEQFF. The CDR3 DNA follows: TGTGCCAGTAGCGGGAGAGGCTACAATGAGCAGTTCTTC.

V is TRBV7-6 and J is TRBJ1-1, with D uncertain. Germline loops: CDR1 SGHVS, CDR2 FNYEAQ. The V and J ends lost 3 bases and 3 bases respectively, with 8 bases between them. The CDR3 runs to 13 residues. CDR3 DNA sequence: TGTGCCAGCAGCTTCCAAAGCTACACTGAAGCTTTCTTT. It translates to CASSFQSYTEAFF.

The rearrangement links TRBV29-1 to TRBJ1-1; no clear D gene. The DNA end is more similar to TRBJ1-2, so the J call may be wrong. CDR1 and CDR2 (germline): SQVTM, ANQGSEA. The CDR3 runs to 10 residues. The chain's CDR3 is CSVVKDGYTF. The CDR3 DNA follows: TGCAGCGTCGTCAAAGATGGCTACACCTTC.

The chain is built from TRBV24-1 and TRBJ2-1; D is unclear. This CDR3 contains 11 residues. Germline V gene sequence: CDR1 KGHDR, CDR2 SFDVKD. The germline V and J ends were trimmed by 4 bases and 8 bases, with 5 bases remaining between them. This CDR3 is CATSDPDEQFF. DNA for the CDR3: TGTGCCACCAGTGACCCGGATGAGCAGTTCTTC.

This clonotype was counted many times. At one end, the junction sequence differs from germline, possibly due to a read error. The V gene is TRBV5-4, the J gene TRBJ1-2; D is unclear. This CDR3 region has 14 residues. The germline V gene encodes CDR1 SGHNT and CDR2 YYREEE (reference sequence). The CDR3 sequence: CASSPTRAVYGYTF. In DNA, the CDR3 is TGCGCCAGCAGCCCGACCCGGGCCGTGTATGGCTACACCTTC.